This entry lists 29 T cell receptor beta chains sequenced from one sample in a study of early T cells in non-severe SARS-CoV-2 infection. Each CDR3 protein is one row after TCRdb ran MiXCR on the 5' RACE reads. The sample contains 70,000 to 95,000 distinct CDR3 sequences, around 15% of which appear only once. Sequenced material: whole blood. The receptors were gathered from an adult who was a healthcare worker with PCR-confirmed SARS-CoV-2 infection or an uninfected control (not recorded which).

This clonotype was recorded a few times. This chain connects TRBV27 to TRBJ2-7; 7 positions agree with TRBD1. The J segment lost 6 bases and the V segment lost 7 bases, leaving 18 bases of the junction unmatched. The CDR3 consists of 16 residues. Germline V lookup: CDR1 MNHEY, CDR2 SMNVEV (reference sequence). CDR3 sequence: CASTSRTGDEGIEQYV. For the CDR3, the DNA is TGTGCCAGCACCTCCCGGACAGGCGACGAAGGTATCGAGCAGTACGTC.

This chain joins TRBV12-3 or TRBV12-4 and TRBJ1-1, with 7 bases fitting TRBD1. The ends lost 3 bases at V and 10 bases at J; junction bases unmatched: 5. The CDR3 extends over 12 amino acids. The CDR3 coding sequence is TGTGCCAGCAGTTTGAAGGGACAGTTAGCTTTCTTT. Amino acids: CASSLKGQLAFF.

This clonotype was seen only a few times. The CDR3 DNA is TGTGCCAGTAGTATTAATCTGGGCTACGAGCAGTACGTC. It specifies CASSINLGYEQYV. The chain carries TRBV19 and TRBJ2-7; D is unresolved. CDR3 length equals 13 residues. Trimming removed 3 bases from V and 3 bases from J, with 9 bases in between. Germline assignment: CDR1 LNHDA and CDR2 SQIVND (reference sequence).

The V and J genes are TRBV7-8 and TRBJ2-4; no clear D gene. Germline values: CDR1 SGHVS, CDR2 FQNEAQ. CDR3 size: 14 residues. The V end was cut by 1 base, the J end by 5 bases, with 9 bases between. CDR3 sequence (DNA): TGTGCCAGCAGCTTAGAAGGTTGGGAAAACATTCAGTACTTC. Protein: CASSLEGWENIQYF.

This clonotype was observed at least ten times. The V and J genes are TRBV12-3 or TRBV12-4 and TRBJ1-5; D is possibly TRBD1 (5 bases). The CDR3 totals 13 residues. Trimming took off 3 bases at V and 4 bases at J, with 7 bases between the two ends. CDR3: CASSFGGNQPQHF. DNA of the CDR3: TGTGCCAGCAGTTTCGGGGGGAATCAGCCCCAGCATTTT.

J is TRBJ1-1 and V is TRBV7-8, with D uncertain. Germline loops: CDR1 SGHVS, CDR2 FQNEAQ. Deletions cut 2 bases from V and 3 bases from J, with 4 bases between. The CDR3 is 12 amino acids. The CDR3 spells CASSLIYTEAFF. The CDR3 bases are TGTGCCAGCAGCTTAATATACACTGAAGCTTTCTTT.

The V gene is TRBV20-1, the J gene TRBJ1-1, with TRBD1 identical over 7 bases. The CDR3 has 13 residues. V dropped 6 bases and J dropped 3; count of bases not matched to a gene: 7. The germline gives CDR1 DFQATT, CDR2 SNEGSKA (reference sequence). Here the CDR3 reads CSAVGQAYTEAFF. The CDR3 nucleotides are TGCAGTGCCGTCGGACAGGCCTACACTGAAGCTTTCTTT.

This clonotype turned up a few times. The chain uses TRBV24-1 and TRBJ2-3; 12 bases are shared with TRBD1. CDR3 length equals 15 residues. Per the germline V gene, CDR1 is KGHDR and CDR2 is SFDVKD. The V segment lost 7 bases and the J segment 1 base; nucleotides outside the gene matches: 2. Written as DNA, the CDR3 is TGTGCCACCAGAGGGACAGGGGGCCGCACAGATACGCAGTATTTT. It codes for CATRGTGGRTDTQYF.

The rearrangement joins TRBV5-5 to TRBJ2-5, with 7 bases fitting TRBD2. Germline V CDR1 and CDR2: SGHKS, YYEKEE (reference sequence). With V trimmed by 0 bases and J by 0 bases, 5 bases remained unmatched. The CDR3 runs to 16 residues. The CDR3 here is CASSLGGSWYQETQYF. CDR3 in DNA: TGTGCCAGCAGCTTGGGCGGGAGTTGGTACCAAGAGACCCAGTACTTC.

The sample holds many counts of this clonotype. The genes are TRBV3-1 and TRBJ1-1; D unclear. From germline, CDR1 is LGHDT and CDR2 YNNKEL (reference sequence). Trimming removed 2 bases at V and 5 bases at J, with 9 bases between. This CDR3 is 13 amino acids long. CDR3 sequence reads: CASSQSNPTEAFF. DNA for the CDR3: TGTGCCAGCAGCCAATCTAACCCTACTGAAGCTTTCTTT. Together with reference TRBV3-1 and TRBJ1-1, the CDR3 gives the full variable domain: DTAVSQTPKYLVTQMGNDKSIKCEQNLGHDTMYWYKQDSKKFLKIMFSYNNKELIINETVPNRFSPKSPDKAHLNLHINSLELGDSAVYFCASSQSNPTEAFFGQGTRLTVV.

The table lists this clonotype with many counts. The chain carries TRBV5-1 and TRBJ1-2; possible D gene TRBD1, 5 bases. The germline V gene encodes CDR1 SGHRS and CDR2 YFSETQ. The CDR3 covers 16 residues. Trimming took off 1 base at V and 5 bases at J, with 18 bases between the two ends. In DNA, the CDR3 is TGCGCCAGCAGCTTGAAGTCGACAGAGGTCTTGTATGGCTACACCTTC. As protein: CASSLKSTEVLYGYTF.

There are many counts of this clonotype. CDR3 sequence reads: CASSPTGGSFKNTEAFF. CDR3 nucleotide sequence: TGTGCCAGCAGCCCCACGGGGGGGAGCTTTAAGAACACTGAAGCTTTCTTT. This chain connects TRBV5-4 to TRBJ1-1, with a tentative D call TRBD1 (5 bases). Germline CDR1 reads SGHNT; CDR2 reads YYREEE (reference sequence). The CDR3 contains 17 residues. With 4 bases removed from V and 1 base from J, the gap between germline ends came to 20 bases.

The V and J genes are TRBV19 and TRBJ2-1; no definite D call. This CDR3 is 16 amino acids long. Germline V CDR1 and CDR2: LNHDA, SQIVND (reference sequence). With 3 bases removed from V and 2 bases from J, the gap between germline ends came to 14 bases. The CDR3 DNA follows: TGTGCCAGTAGTATGAACGTCCAGCCCCCCTACAATGAGCAGTTCTTC. It yields the protein CASSMNVQPPYNEQFF.

This clonotype was counted a few times. A junction end diverges from the germline sequence, so it may reflect a read error. The V call is TRBV6-5, the J call TRBJ1-6; D is unclear. Germline V gene lookup returns CDR1 MNHEY and CDR2 SVGAGI. The CDR3 contains 15 residues. CDR3: CASNSRDAINSPLHF. The CDR3 nucleotides are TGTGCCAGCAACTCCCGGGATGCAATTAATTCACCCCTTCACTTT.

This clonotype was detected a few times. CDR3 coding DNA: TGCAGCGTTGAAAACGGGAGGGGTGATGAGCAGTTCTTC. Translated: CSVENGRGDEQFF. V usage is TRBV29-1 and J usage is TRBJ2-1, with TRBD2 matching 8 bases. V dropped 2 bases and J dropped 8; count of bases not matched to a gene: 5. The CDR3 extends over 13 amino acids. CDR1 is SQVTM, CDR2 ANQGSEA, per germline.

The chain couples TRBV7-2 to TRBJ2-2; possibly TRBD2 for D (5 bases). V lost 10 bases and J lost 4, with 16 bases in between. Germline lookup yields CDR1 SGHTA and CDR2 FQGNSA. This CDR3 has 14 amino acids. DNA of the CDR3: TGTGCCATCTCCCTCAGCGGAGCCACCGGGGAGCTGTTTTTT. As protein: CAISLSGATGELFF.

The chain recombines TRBV3-1 with TRBJ2-1; 10 positions match TRBD2. Trimming cost V 1 base and J 5 bases; bases outside gene matches: 2. This CDR3 region has 15 residues. Germline lookup yields CDR1 LGHDT and CDR2 YNNKEL (reference sequence). CDR3: CASSQGTSGNNEQFF. The CDR3, as DNA: TGTGCCAGCAGCCAAGGGACTAGCGGTAACAATGAGCAGTTCTTC.

This clonotype occurred many times. The chain joins TRBV18 to TRBJ1-1; D remains ambiguous. Germline V gene sequence: CDR1 KGHSH, CDR2 LQKENI. V lost 4 bases and J 7 bases, leaving 10 bases between the germline ends. The CDR3 contains 12 residues. The CDR3 loop is CASSLMGFEAFF. The CDR3 DNA sequence: TGTGCCAGCTCACTCATGGGCTTTGAAGCTTTCTTT.

This clonotype showed up many times. This chain uses TRBV5-5 with TRBJ1-1; weak D call: TRBD1 (5 bases). Germline loops: CDR1 SGHKS, CDR2 YYEKEE (reference sequence). Between the trimmed V and J ends, which lost 2 bases and 4 bases, there was a span of 18 bases. This CDR3 region has 16 residues. CDR3 region: CASSLQTGRYSTEAFF. The CDR3 DNA follows: TGTGCCAGCAGCTTACAGACGGGACGGTACTCCACTGAAGCTTTCTTT.

This clonotype has at least ten counts. The chain uses TRBV15 and TRBJ2-1; 9 bases agree with TRBD1. With 6 bases clipped from V and 2 bases from J, the junction kept 5 bases outside the gene matches. CDR3 size: 15 residues. Looked up from germline, CDR1 is LNHNV and CDR2 is YYDKDF (reference sequence). The CDR3 DNA sequence: TGTGCCACCAGTAGACAGGGGGATCCCTACAATGAGCAGTTCTTC. This gives the protein CATSRQGDPYNEQFF.

This clonotype was detected many times. The chain has TRBV15 and TRBJ1-5, with D possibly being TRBD1 (6 bases). This CDR3 contains 16 residues. CDR1 and CDR2 from the germline V gene are LNHNV and YYDKDF (reference sequence). Trimming removed 0 bases from V and 2 bases from J, with 11 bases in between. CDR3 in DNA: TGTGCCACCAGCAGAGATCGGGGGGCCGGCAATCAGCCCCAGCATTTT. Amino acid sequence: CATSRDRGAGNQPQHF.

This clonotype was found many times. This chain joins TRBV7-9 and TRBJ2-2; weak D call: TRBD1 (6 bases). Germline CDR1 is SEHNR and CDR2 is FQNEAQ (reference sequence). This CDR3 spans 16 amino acids. Trimming left V 1 base short and J 4 bases short, with 13 bases between. CDR3 amino acids: CASSLGSGTSTGELFF. In DNA form, the CDR3 reads TGTGCCAGCAGCTTAGGATCCGGGACATCCACCGGGGAGCTGTTTTTT.

This clonotype appeared many times. The gene calls are TRBV28 and TRBJ2-3; D ambiguous. Trimming pared 3 bases from V and 7 bases from J, leaving 20 bases between. The CDR3 contains 16 residues. Germline loops: CDR1 MDHEN, CDR2 SYDVKM. CDR3 coding DNA: TGTGCCAGCAGTTTGTCGAAAGCCAATCTCCCTCATACGCAGTATTTT. It is translated as CASSLSKANLPHTQYF.

The chain is built from TRBV4-1 and TRBJ2-2; TRBD1 might be the D (6 bases). The CDR3 contains 16 residues. Trimming removed 4 bases from V and 5 bases from J, with 17 bases in between. Germline V CDR1 and CDR2: MGHRA, YSYEKL. The DNA for the CDR3 is TGCGCCAGCAGCCCCCAATCCGGGACATTTACCGGGGAGCTGTTTTTT. This gives the protein CASSPQSGTFTGELFF.

This clonotype appeared a few times. This chain connects TRBV9 to TRBJ2-1, with D perhaps TRBD1 (6 bases). The CDR3 extends over 16 amino acids. Per the germline V gene, CDR1 is SGDLS and CDR2 is YYNGEE. With 3 bases removed from V and 0 bases from J, the gap between germline ends came to 13 bases. CDR3 protein: CASSATPQGSYNEQFF. Written as DNA, the CDR3 is TGTGCCAGCAGCGCCACCCCACAGGGCTCCTACAATGAGCAGTTCTTC.

This chain joins TRBV7-9 and TRBJ2-5; D perhaps matches TRBD1 (5 bases). V was pared by 2 bases and J by 5 bases, with 15 bases between. This CDR3 comprises 15 residues. In germline, CDR1 is SEHNR, CDR2 FQNEAQ (reference sequence). CDR3 nucleotide sequence: TGTGCCAGCAGCTTAAGGGGCCCGGGCCCGGAGACCCAGTACTTC. Its protein is CASSLRGPGPETQYF.

The CDR3 protein is CASSLVGLKRDNEQFF. Here the CDR3 DNA reads TGTGCCAGCAGCTTAGTAGGACTGAAGAGAGACAATGAGCAGTTCTTC. This rearrangement joins TRBV7-2 to TRBJ2-1; tentative D call: TRBD2 (5 bases). The germline V and J ends were trimmed by 1 base and 5 bases, with 15 bases remaining between them. The CDR3 loop spans 16 amino acids. Germline CDR1 reads SGHTA; CDR2 reads FQGNSA.

This clonotype was seen more than once but under ten times. The chain carries TRBV24-1 and TRBJ1-2; D remains unclear. The CDR3 covers 13 residues. CDR1 is KGHDR and CDR2 is SFDVKD in the germline V gene. V was clipped by 4 bases and J by 5 bases, with 10 bases between them. The CDR3 nucleotides are TGTGCCACCAGTGACCGAGAGGGTTATGGCTACACCTTC. It encodes CATSDREGYGYTF.

This clonotype turned up a few times. The rearrangement uses TRBV6-1 and TRBJ1-1; 8 nucleotides align to TRBD1. V shed 8 bases, J shed 7 bases, and the junction held 6 bases outside the gene matches. Germline V gene lookup returns CDR1 MNHNS and CDR2 SASEGT. The CDR3 totals 12 residues. CDR3 sequence reads: CASLTGGFEAFF. The CDR3 DNA reads as TGTGCCAGCCTAACAGGGGGATTTGAAGCTTTCTTT.